These T cell receptor beta chains were read from a single sample in a study of CD8+ T cells in alopecia areata. TCRdb keeps only in-frame clones here, not all; method: immunoSEQ multiplex PCR. The sample includes 150,000 to 200,000 clones, 60% of them seen just once. The sample in question was CD4+ T cells sorted from blood, obtained at week 24, from a patient treated with tofacitinib. The receptors were gathered from a human donor with alopecia areata. The CDR3 runs from the conserved cysteine through the conserved F or W. The D gene is left open where the match is weak. For some rows the clone size is stated as once, few or many, or as a class when expanded; others skip it.

clone size	J gene	D gene	V gene	CDR3 DNA	CDR3 protein
-	TRBJ1-2	TRBD1	TRBV30	TGTGCCTGGAGTGTAGGGGGACAGGGCCCCGATGGCTACACCTTC	CAWSVGGQGPDGYTF
-	TRBJ2-7	TRBD1	TRBV15	TGTGCCACCAGCGCGAGGGACAGCTACGAGCAGTACTTC	CATSARDSYEQYF
-	TRBJ1-1	-	TRBV29-1	TGCAGCGTAACGGGCAGACTGAACACTGAAGCTTTCTTT	CSVTGRLNTEAFF
-	TRBJ2-5	TRBD2	TRBV5-1	TGCGCCAGCAGCTTAGCGGGGGCACTTCAAGAGACCCAGTACTTC	CASSLAGALQETQYF
-	TRBJ1-5	-	TRBV2	TGTGCCAGCAGTCCGGCAGGGACGATTAATCAGCCCCAGCATTTT	CASSPAGTINQPQHF
few	TRBJ2-1	-	TRBV7-9	TGTGCCAGCAGCTTTCGCGTTTCAGGGTCGGGTGAGCAGTTCTTC	CASSFRVSGSGEQFF
-	TRBJ1-2	TRBD1	TRBV9	TGTGCCAGCAGCGCGACAGGGATCTATGGCTACACCTTC	CASSATGIYGYTF
few	TRBJ2-2	-	TRBV2	TGTGCCAGCCAAAACACAGCGAACACCGGGGAGCTGTTTTTT	CASQNTANTGELFF
few	TRBJ2-3	-	TRBV29-1	TGCAGCGTTGAAGTCCCGGTCTCGAATATGGATACGCAGTATTTT	CSVEVPVSNMDTQYF
few	TRBJ2-6	-	TRBV6-6	TGTGCCAGCAGCAAACAGGGTGCCGGGGCCAACGTCCTGACTTTC	CASSKQGAGANVLTF
-	TRBJ1-5	-	TRBV5-1	TGCGCCAGCAGCTTGCGAGGGGGCAATCAGCCCCAGCATTTT	CASSLRGGNQPQHF
-	TRBJ2-2	-	TRBV29-1	TGCAGCGTTGTTGGGCAGGACTACACCGGGGAGCTGTTTTTT	CSVVGQDYTGELFF
-	TRBJ1-6	-	TRBV4-2	TGTGCCAGCAGCCAAGAAGGAGGAGGCAGACGAAATTCACCCCTCCACTTT	CASSQEGGGRRNSPLHF
-	TRBJ1-5	-	TRBV10-2	TGCGCCAGCAGTGATGGGGCTCTTAGCAATCAGCCCCAGCATTTT	CASSDGALSNQPQHF
-	TRBJ2-4	-	TRBV4-2	TGTGCCAGCAGCCAAGGGATAAGGACAGAGGAGAACATTCAGTACTTC	CASSQGIRTEENIQYF
few	TRBJ1-6	-	TRBV7-3	TGTGCCAGCAGCTTAAGTGGGGCCTATAATTCACCCCTCCACTTT	CASSLSGAYNSPLHF
-	TRBJ2-5	-	TRBV11-2	TGTGCCAGCAGCCCCGGGGTAGAAGAGACCCAGTACTTC	CASSPGVEETQYF
-	TRBJ1-6	-	TRBV7-2	TGTGCCAGCAGCTCTGGACAGTTTAATTCACCCCTCCACTTT	CASSSGQFNSPLHF
-	TRBJ2-7	TRBD1	TRBV7-2	TGTGCCAGCAGGGGGACAGGGCTCTACGAGCAGTACTTC	CASRGTGLYEQYF
-	TRBJ1-3	TRBD1	TRBV10-2	TGCGCCAGCAAATCCATCGGACAGGGGGCTTTCTCTGGAAACACCATATATTTT	CASKSIGQGAFSGNTIYF
-	TRBJ2-3	TRBD2	TRBV11-2	TGTGCCAGCATAGGACTAGCTCTAGATACGCAGTATTTT	CASIGLALDTQYF
-	TRBJ1-5	-	TRBV14	TGTGCCAGCAGCCTATCGACAAATCAGCCCCAGCATTTT	CASSLSTNQPQHF
-	TRBJ1-1	-	TRBV19	TGTGCCAGTAGTATTGTTAGCGGGCCTGAAGCTTTCTTT	CASSIVSGPEAFF
-	TRBJ2-5	-	TRBV7-2	TGTGCCAGCAGCTTAGACAGGCAAGAGACCCAGTACTTC	CASSLDRQETQYF
few	TRBJ2-2	-	TRBV14	TGTGCCAGCAGCCAAGATCGATGGACCGGGGAGCTGTTTTTT	CASSQDRWTGELFF
-	TRBJ2-3	TRBD1	TRBV18	TGTGCCAGCTCACCGGGGACAGGGAGTACAGATACGCAGTATTTT	CASSPGTGSTDTQYF
-	TRBJ2-1	TRBD2	TRBV9	TGTGCCAGCAGCGTAGCCAGCGGGGGGCGGGGTGAGCAGTTCTTC	CASSVASGGRGEQFF
-	TRBJ1-1	-	TRBV7-2	TGTGCCAGCAGCTTAAAAGTAACAGGGGAAGCTTTCTTT	CASSLKVTGEAFF
-	TRBJ1-1	-	TRBV6-1	TGTGCCAGCAGTGAATCGGGGGGGAGGAACACTGAAGCTTTCTTT	CASSESGGRNTEAFF